The following is a T cell receptor beta chain sequence with its context. Clinical history reported by participants formed the basis on which cohorts were assigned. What the recovered Cohort 3 donors had was two negative PCRs, clearance, or symptom resolution. The sample is drawn from a study of blood T cell repertoires in COVID-19. This CDR3 comprises 11 residues. The germline V gene encodes CDR1 GTSNPN and CDR2 SVGIG (reference sequence). The trim removed 5 bases at V and 6 bases at J, leaving 3 bases unmatched. Sequenced by immunoSEQ multiplex PCR; TCRdb stores in-frame clones only, minus some. The sample gives approximately 400,000 clones, roughly 87% of which show up once; about 4.9% is in the top ten.

This TCR was sampled from a woman between 50 and 59 years old who had recovered from COVID-19. The V call is TRBV30, the J call TRBJ1-2; TRBD1 agrees at 7 bases. The sample taken for sequencing was PBMCs or T cells enriched from blood (not recorded which). The CDR3 loop reads CAWDRVHGYTF. CDR3 bases: TGTGCCTGGGACAGGGTCCATGGCTACACCTTC.